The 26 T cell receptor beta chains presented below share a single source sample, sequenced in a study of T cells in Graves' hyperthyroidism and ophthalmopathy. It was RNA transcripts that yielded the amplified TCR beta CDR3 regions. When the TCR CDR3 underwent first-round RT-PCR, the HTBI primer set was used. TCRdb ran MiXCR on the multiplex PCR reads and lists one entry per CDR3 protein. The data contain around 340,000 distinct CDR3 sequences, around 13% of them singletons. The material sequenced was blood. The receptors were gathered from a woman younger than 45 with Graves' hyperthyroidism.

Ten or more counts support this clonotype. As DNA, the CDR3 is TGTGCCAGCAGTCCAGCGGCTAGCTCCTACAATGAGCAGTTCTTC. Its translation is CASSPAASSYNEQFF. The chain recombines TRBV28 with TRBJ2-1; D is perhaps TRBD2 (5 bases). Germline CDR1 reads MDHEN; CDR2 reads SYDVKM. The CDR3 is made up of 15 amino acids. Trimming removed 5 bases at V and 0 bases at J, with 11 bases between.

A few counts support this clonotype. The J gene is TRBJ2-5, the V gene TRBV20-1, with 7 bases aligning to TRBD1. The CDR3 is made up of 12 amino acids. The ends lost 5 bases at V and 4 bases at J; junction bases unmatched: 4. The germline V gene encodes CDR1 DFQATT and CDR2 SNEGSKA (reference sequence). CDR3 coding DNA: TGCAGTGCTGAGACAGGGAGAGAGACCCAGTACTTC. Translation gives CSAETGRETQYF.

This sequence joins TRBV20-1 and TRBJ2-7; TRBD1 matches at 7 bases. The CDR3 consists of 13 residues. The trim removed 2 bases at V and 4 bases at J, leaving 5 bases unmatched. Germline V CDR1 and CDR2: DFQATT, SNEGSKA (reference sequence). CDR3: CSARKGAEYEQYF. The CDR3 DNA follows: TGCAGTGCTAGAAAGGGGGCTGAGTACGAGCAGTACTTC.

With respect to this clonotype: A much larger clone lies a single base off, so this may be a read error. CDR3 nucleotides: TGTGCCAGCAGTTTGGTTCTGGGACGGGGGGCGCGTGGCTACACCTTC. Translating gives CASSLVLGRGARGYTF. V is TRBV12-3 or TRBV12-4 and J is TRBJ1-2; possibly TRBD1 for D (6 bases). The CDR3 length is 16 residues. With 3 bases removed from V and 7 bases from J, the gap between germline ends came to 21 bases.

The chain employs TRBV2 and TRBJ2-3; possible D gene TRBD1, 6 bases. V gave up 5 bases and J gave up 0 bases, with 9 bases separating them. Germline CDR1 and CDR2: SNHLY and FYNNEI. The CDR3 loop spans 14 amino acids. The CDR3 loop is CASSRDTSTDTQYF. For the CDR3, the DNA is TGTGCCAGCAGTAGGGACACCAGCACAGATACGCAGTATTTT.

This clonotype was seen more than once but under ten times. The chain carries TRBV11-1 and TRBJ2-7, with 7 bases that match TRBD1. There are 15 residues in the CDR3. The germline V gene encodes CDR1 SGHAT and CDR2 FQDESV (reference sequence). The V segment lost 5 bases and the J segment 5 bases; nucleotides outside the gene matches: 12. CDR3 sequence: CASSAPGQSPHEQYF. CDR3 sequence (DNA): TGTGCCAGCAGCGCTCCGGGACAGTCTCCCCACGAGCAGTACTTC.

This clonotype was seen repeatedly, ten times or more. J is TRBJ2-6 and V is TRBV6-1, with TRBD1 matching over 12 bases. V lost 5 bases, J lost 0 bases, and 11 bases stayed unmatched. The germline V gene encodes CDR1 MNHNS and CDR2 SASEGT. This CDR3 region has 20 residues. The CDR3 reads CASSTGTGGRIGSGANVLTF. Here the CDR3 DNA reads TGTGCCAGCAGTACCGGGACAGGGGGCCGTATCGGCTCTGGGGCCAACGTCCTGACTTTC.

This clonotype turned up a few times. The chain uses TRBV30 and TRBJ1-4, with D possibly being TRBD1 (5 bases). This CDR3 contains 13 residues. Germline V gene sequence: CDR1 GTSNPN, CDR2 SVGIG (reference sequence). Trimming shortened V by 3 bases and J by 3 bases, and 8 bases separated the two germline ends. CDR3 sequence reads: CAWRRQPNEKLFF. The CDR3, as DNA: TGTGCCTGGAGGAGACAGCCTAATGAAAAACTGTTTTTT.

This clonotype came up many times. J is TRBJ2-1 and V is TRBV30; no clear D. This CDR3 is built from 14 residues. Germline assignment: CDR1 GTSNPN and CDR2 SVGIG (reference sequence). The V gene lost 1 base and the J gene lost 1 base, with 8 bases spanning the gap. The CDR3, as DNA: TGTGCCTGGAGTGGGTCCATGTCCTACAATGAGCAGTTCTTC. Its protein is CAWSGSMSYNEQFF.

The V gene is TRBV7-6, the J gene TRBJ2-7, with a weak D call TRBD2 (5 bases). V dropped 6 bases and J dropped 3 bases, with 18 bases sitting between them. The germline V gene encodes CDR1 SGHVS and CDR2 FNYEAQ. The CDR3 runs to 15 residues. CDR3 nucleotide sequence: TGTGCCAGCAGATCTACCGACGGGAACTTCTACGAGCAGTACTTC. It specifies CASRSTDGNFYEQYF.

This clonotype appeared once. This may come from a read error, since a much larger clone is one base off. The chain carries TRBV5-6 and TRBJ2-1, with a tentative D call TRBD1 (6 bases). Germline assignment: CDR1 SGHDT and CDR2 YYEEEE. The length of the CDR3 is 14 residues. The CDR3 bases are TGTGCCAGCAACTTGGGGGCAGGAGACAATGAGCAGTTCTTC. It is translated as CASNLGAGDNEQFF.

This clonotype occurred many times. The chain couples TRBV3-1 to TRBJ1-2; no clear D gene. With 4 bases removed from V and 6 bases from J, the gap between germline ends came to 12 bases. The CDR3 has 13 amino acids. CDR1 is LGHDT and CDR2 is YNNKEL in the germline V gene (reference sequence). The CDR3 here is CASSPEWGDGYTF. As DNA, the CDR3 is TGTGCCAGCAGCCCCGAGTGGGGTGATGGCTACACCTTC.

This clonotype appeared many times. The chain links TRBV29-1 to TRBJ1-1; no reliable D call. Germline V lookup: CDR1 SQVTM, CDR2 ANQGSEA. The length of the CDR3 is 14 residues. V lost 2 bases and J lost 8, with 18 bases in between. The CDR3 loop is CSVERRGGYPEAFF. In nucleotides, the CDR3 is TGCAGCGTTGAACGTCGGGGAGGTTACCCCGAAGCTTTCTTT.

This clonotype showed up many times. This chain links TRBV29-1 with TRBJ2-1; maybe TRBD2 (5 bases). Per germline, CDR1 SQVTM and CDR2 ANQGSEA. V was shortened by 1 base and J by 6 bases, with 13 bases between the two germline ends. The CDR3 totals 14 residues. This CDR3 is CSVEGGRAGNEQFF. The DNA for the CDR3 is TGCAGCGTTGAAGGTGGACGCGCGGGCAATGAGCAGTTCTTC.

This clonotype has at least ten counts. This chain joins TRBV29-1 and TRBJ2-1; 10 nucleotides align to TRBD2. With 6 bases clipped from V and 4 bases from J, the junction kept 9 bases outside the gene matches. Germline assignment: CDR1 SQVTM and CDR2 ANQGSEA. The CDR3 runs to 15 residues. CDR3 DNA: TGCAGCGTCGTAACTAGCGGGGACTTGTACAATGAGCAGTTCTTC. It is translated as CSVVTSGDLYNEQFF.

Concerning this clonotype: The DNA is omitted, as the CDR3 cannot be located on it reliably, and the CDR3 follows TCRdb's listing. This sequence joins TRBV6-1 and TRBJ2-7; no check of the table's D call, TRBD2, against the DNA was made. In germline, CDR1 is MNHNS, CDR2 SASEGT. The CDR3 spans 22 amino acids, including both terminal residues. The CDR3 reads CASSFYICSARESAGGIYEQYF.

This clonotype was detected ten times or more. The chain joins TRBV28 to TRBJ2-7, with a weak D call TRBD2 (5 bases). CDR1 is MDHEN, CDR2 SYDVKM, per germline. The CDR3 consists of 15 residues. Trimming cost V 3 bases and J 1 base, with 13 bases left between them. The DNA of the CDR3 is TGTGCCAGCAGTTTCTTACGGGGTCCGTCCTACGAGCAGTACTTC. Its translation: CASSFLRGPSYEQYF.

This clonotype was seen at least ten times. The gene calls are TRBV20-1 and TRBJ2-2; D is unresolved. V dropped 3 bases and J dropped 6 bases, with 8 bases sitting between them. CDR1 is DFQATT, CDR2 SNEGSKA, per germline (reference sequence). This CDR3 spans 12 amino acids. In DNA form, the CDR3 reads TGCAGTGCTAGTATGGGGTCCGGGGAGCTGTTTTTT. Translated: CSASMGSGELFF.

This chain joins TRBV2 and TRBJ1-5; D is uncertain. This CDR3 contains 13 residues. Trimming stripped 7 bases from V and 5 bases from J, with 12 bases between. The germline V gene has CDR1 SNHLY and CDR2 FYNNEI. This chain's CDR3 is CASNAGEYQPQHF. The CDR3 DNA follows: TGTGCCAGCAACGCGGGTGAATATCAGCCCCAGCATTTT.

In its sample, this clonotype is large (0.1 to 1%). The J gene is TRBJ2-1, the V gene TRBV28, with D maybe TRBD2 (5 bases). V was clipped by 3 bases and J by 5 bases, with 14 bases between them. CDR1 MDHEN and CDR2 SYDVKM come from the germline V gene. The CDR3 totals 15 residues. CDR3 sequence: CASSFGLGKDNEQFF. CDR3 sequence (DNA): TGTGCCAGCAGTTTCGGGCTCGGGAAGGACAATGAGCAGTTCTTC.

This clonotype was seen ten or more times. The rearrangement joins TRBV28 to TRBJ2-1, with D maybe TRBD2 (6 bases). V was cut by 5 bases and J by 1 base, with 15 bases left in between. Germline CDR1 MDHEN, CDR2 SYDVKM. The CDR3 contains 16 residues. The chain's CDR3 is CASSRGVGSSYNEQFF. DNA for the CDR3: TGTGCCAGCAGTCGGGGTGTCGGGAGTTCCTACAATGAGCAGTTCTTC. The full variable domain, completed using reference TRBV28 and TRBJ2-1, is DVKVTQSSRYLVKRTGEKVFLECVQDMDHENMFWYRQDPGLGLRLIYFSYDVKMKEKGDIPEGYSVSREKKERFSLILESASTNQTSMYLCASSRGVGSSYNEQFFGPGTRLTVL.

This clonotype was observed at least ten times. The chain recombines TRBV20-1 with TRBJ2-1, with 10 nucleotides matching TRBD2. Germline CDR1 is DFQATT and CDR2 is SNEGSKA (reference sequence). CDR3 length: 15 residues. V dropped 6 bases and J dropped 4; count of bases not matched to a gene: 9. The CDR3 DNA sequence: TGCAGTGCCTCCAAAGCGGGGGGGCTATACAATGAGCAGTTCTTC. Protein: CSASKAGGLYNEQFF.

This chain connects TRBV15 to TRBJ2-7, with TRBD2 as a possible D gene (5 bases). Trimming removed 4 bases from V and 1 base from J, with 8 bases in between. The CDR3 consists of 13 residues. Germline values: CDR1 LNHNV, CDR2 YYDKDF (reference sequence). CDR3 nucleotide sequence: TGTGCCACCAGCATGGGGAGATCCTACGAGCAGTACTTC. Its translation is CATSMGRSYEQYF.

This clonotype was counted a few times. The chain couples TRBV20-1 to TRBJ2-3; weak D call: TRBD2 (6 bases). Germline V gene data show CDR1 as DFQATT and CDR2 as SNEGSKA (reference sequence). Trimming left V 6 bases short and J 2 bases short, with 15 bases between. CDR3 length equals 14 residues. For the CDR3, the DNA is TGCAGTGCCCCTTTAGCGGTCCTCACAGATACGCAGTATTTT. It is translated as CSAPLAVLTDTQYF.

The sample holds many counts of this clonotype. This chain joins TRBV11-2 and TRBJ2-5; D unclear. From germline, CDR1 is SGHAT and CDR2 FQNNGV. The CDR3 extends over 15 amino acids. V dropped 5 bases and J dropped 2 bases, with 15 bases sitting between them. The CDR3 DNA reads TGTGCCAGCAGCCGTGGACGGCCAAAGCAAGAGACCCAGTACTTC. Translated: CASSRGRPKQETQYF.

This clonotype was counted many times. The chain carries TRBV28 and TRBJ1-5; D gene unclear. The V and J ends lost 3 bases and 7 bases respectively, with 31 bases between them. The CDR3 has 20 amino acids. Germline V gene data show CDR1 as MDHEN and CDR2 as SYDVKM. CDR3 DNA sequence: TGTGCCAGCAGTTTCGGGCCCATTAGCGGGGTCCCAGCGGTTCGACAGCCCCAGCATTTT. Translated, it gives CASSFGPISGVPAVRQPQHF.